Presented here are 2 T cell receptor beta chains from one specimen sequenced in a study of cytomegalovirus exposure and HLA in healthy donors. Primers included in the PCR were 60 Vbeta and 13 Jbeta primers. Produced via immunoSEQ multiplex PCR; TCRdb's table is partial and in-frame only. The table lists about 190,000 clones, 60% to 80% of them singletons. The specimen was PBMCs. The origin of the receptors is a woman younger than 30 in good health and CMV-seronegative.

This clone has only a few counts. This rearrangement joins TRBV6-1 to TRBJ1-5, with D perhaps matching TRBD1 (5 bases). CDR1 is MNHNS and CDR2 is SASEGT in the germline V gene. The CDR3 contains 15 residues. Deletions cut 2 bases from V and 3 bases from J, with 11 bases between. The CDR3 DNA sequence: TGTGCCAGCAGTGAATCAGGCAGGGACAATCAGCCCCAGCATTTT. Translation gives CASSESGRDNQPQHF.

For this clone: The same CDR3 also results from other DNA sequences found in this sample. This sequence joins TRBV30 and TRBJ2-7, with 7 bases aligning to TRBD2. J was trimmed by 6 bases and V by 0 bases; bases with no gene match: 8. The germline CDR1 and CDR2 sequences are GTSNPN and SVGIG (reference sequence). The CDR3 covers 14 residues. CDR3 coding DNA: TGTGCCTGGAGTGTCAGCTACGCGGGAGTCGAGCAGTACTTC. This gives the protein CAWSVSYAGVEQYF.